The 19 T cell receptor beta chains below were found in one sample sequenced in a study of blood T cell repertoires in COVID-19. Sequencing used immunoSEQ multiplex PCR; TCRdb keeps in-frame clones, though not all of them. The data contain approximately 250,000 clones, about four fifths of them singletons. Material: peripheral blood. Every receptor here comes from a woman between 35 and 50 years old who had recovered from COVID-19.

The V call is TRBV2, the J call TRBJ2-7, with 9 bases matching TRBD1. This CDR3 is 14 amino acids long. The junction had 4 bases not matched to a gene; V was cut back by 6 bases and J by 1 base. Germline V gene data show CDR1 as SNHLY and CDR2 as FYNNEI. For the CDR3, the DNA is TGTGCCAGCAGCCCCGGGACAGGGTCCTACGAGCAGTACTTC. It yields the protein CASSPGTGSYEQYF.

CDR3 region: CASSLGDRGRYNEQFF. The CDR3 coding sequence is TGCGCCAGCAGCCTCGGGGACAGGGGGAGGTACAATGAGCAGTTCTTC. The chain is built from TRBV5-1 and TRBJ2-1; 11 positions match TRBD1. The length of the CDR3 is 16 residues. V dropped 4 bases and J dropped 4; count of bases not matched to a gene: 7. Per germline, CDR1 SGHRS and CDR2 YFSETQ.

This clone was counted once. The V call is TRBV4-1, the J call TRBJ1-3; D gene unclear. The length of the CDR3 is 17 residues. V was trimmed by 2 bases and J by 0 bases, leaving 14 bases between them. Germline values: CDR1 MGHRA, CDR2 YSYEKL. CDR3 amino acids: CASSQLAGPRSGNTIYF. The CDR3 bases are TGCGCCAGCAGCCAACTAGCCGGGCCCCGCTCTGGAAACACCATATATTTT.

The chain couples TRBV4-2 to TRBJ2-7; 9 bases fit TRBD1. This CDR3 has 14 residues. The J segment lost 3 bases and the V segment lost 2 bases, leaving 2 bases of the junction unmatched. Per germline, CDR1 LGHNA and CDR2 YNFKEQ. CDR3 in DNA: TGTGCCAGCAGCCAACGGGACAGGGACTACGAGCAGTACTTC. It codes for CASSQRDRDYEQYF.

The V and J genes are TRBV9 and TRBJ2-1; D possibly corresponds to TRBD2 (6 bases). The CDR3 loop spans 14 amino acids. From germline, CDR1 is SGDLS and CDR2 YYNGEE. Deletions cut 3 bases from V and 5 bases from J, with 12 bases between. The CDR3 loop reads CASSETGSNNEQFF. CDR3 sequence (DNA): TGTGCCAGCAGCGAGACCGGGAGTAACAATGAGCAGTTCTTC. Full variable domain (rest looked up from reference TRBV9 and TRBJ2-1): DSGVTQTPKHLITATGQRVTLRCSPRSGDLSVYWYQQSLDQGLQFLIQYYNGEERAKGNILERFSAQQFPDLHSELNLSSLELGDSALYFCASSETGSNNEQFFGPGTRLTVL.

This chain joins TRBV12-3 or TRBV12-4 and TRBJ1-1; maybe TRBD1 (6 bases). The CDR3 sequence is 11 residues long. With 3 bases removed from V and 12 bases from J, the gap between germline ends came to 11 bases. The CDR3, as DNA: TGTGCCAGCAGTTTTGCAGGGGTTTCTTTCTTT. Protein product: CASSFAGVSFF.

The genes are TRBV28 and TRBJ1-5; 8 bases align to TRBD1. CDR1 is MDHEN and CDR2 is SYDVKM in the germline V gene. The CDR3 has 14 amino acids. V lost 8 bases to trimming and J lost 2 bases; unmatched junction nucleotides: 5. The DNA of the CDR3 is TGTGCCAGCCAGGGGGCTTGGGGCAATCAGCCCCAGCATTTT. As protein: CASQGAWGNQPQHF.

The chain carries TRBV20-1 and TRBJ2-7; 7 nucleotides match TRBD2. The CDR3 consists of 11 residues. Per the germline V gene, CDR1 is DFQATT and CDR2 is SNEGSKA (reference sequence). The J segment lost 3 bases and the V segment lost 7 bases, leaving 3 bases of the junction unmatched. The CDR3: CSVGGSYEQYF. The CDR3 nucleotides read TGCAGTGTGGGGGGGAGCTACGAGCAGTACTTC.

V gene TRBV7-2 combines with J gene TRBJ1-5, with 10 bases aligning to TRBD1. The V segment lost 7 bases and the J segment 6 bases; nucleotides outside the gene matches: 6. CDR1 is SGHTA, CDR2 FQGNSA, per germline. The CDR3 runs to 14 residues. CDR3 residues: CASTRQGASQPQHF. CDR3 nucleotides: TGTGCCAGCACCCGACAGGGGGCAAGTCAGCCCCAGCATTTT.

The CDR3 DNA reads as TGTGCCAGCACGACAGGGGGCTTTACTGAAGCTTTCTTT. Protein: CASTTGGFTEAFF. The chain employs TRBV6-5 and TRBJ1-1; 10 bases map to TRBD1. The V gene's germline CDR1 is MNHEY and CDR2 SVGAGI. Unmatched junction bases numbered 4, after V lost 7 bases and J lost 5 bases. This CDR3 comprises 13 residues.

V is TRBV11-3 and J is TRBJ2-3, with D maybe TRBD1 (5 bases). Trimming stripped 0 bases from V and 0 bases from J, with 7 bases between. The CDR3 is 15 residues long. Germline-derived CDR1 and CDR2 are SGHNT and YENEEA. The CDR3 sequence: CASSLDGQSTDTQYF. The CDR3 bases are TGTGCCAGCAGCTTAGATGGACAAAGCACAGATACGCAGTATTTT.

The V and J genes are TRBV7-6 and TRBJ2-5; TRBD2 agrees at 13 bases. The germline CDR1 and CDR2 sequences are SGHVS and FNYEAQ. J gave up 2 bases and V 5 bases, and 2 bases lay outside the gene matches. The CDR3 length is 15 residues. Written as DNA, the CDR3 is TGTGCCAGCAGCATGACTAGCGGGGGGCAAGAGACCCAGTACTTC. The encoded protein is CASSMTSGGQETQYF.

V usage is TRBV5-1 and J usage is TRBJ1-3; tentative D call: TRBD1 (6 bases). Looked up from germline, CDR1 is SGHRS and CDR2 is YFSETQ. The CDR3 consists of 16 residues. With 0 bases removed from V and 4 bases from J, the gap between germline ends came to 14 bases. Written as DNA, the CDR3 is TGCGCCAGCAGCTTGGACGTCACAGGGTCCGGAAACACCATATATTTT. This encodes CASSLDVTGSGNTIYF.

The J gene is TRBJ2-1, the V gene TRBV5-6, with 12 bases matching TRBD2. With 1 base clipped from V and 4 bases from J, the junction kept 3 bases outside the gene matches. The CDR3 has 16 residues. Germline values: CDR1 SGHDT, CDR2 YYEEEE. CDR3 nucleotide sequence: TGTGCCAGCAGCTTGACTAGCGGGGGGATTTACAATGAGCAGTTCTTC. This encodes CASSLTSGGIYNEQFF. Variable domain in full (rest from reference TRBV5-6 and TRBJ2-1): DAGVTQSPTHLIKTRGQQVTLRCSPKSGHDTVSWYQQALGQGPQFIFQYYEEEERQRGNFPDRFSGHQFPNYSSELNVNALLLGDSALYLCASSLTSGGIYNEQFFGPGTRLTVL.

The rearrangement links TRBV5-1 to TRBJ1-1; a weak D match, TRBD1 (6 bases). The CDR3 sequence is 16 residues long. The germline V gene has CDR1 SGHRS and CDR2 YFSETQ. The germline V and J ends were trimmed by 0 bases and 6 bases, with 18 bases remaining between them. The CDR3 nucleotides are TGCGCCAGCAGCTTGGCGCATGGGGGCAGCATCTCTGAAGCTTTCTTT. Its protein product is CASSLAHGGSISEAFF.

This clone has just a few counts. The V and J genes are TRBV10-3 and TRBJ1-1, with 11 bases fitting TRBD1. Germline V gene lookup returns CDR1 ENHRY and CDR2 SYGVKD. This CDR3 spans 16 amino acids. V lost 6 bases, J lost 5 bases, and 11 bases stayed unmatched. The CDR3 sequence is CAISPRDRGSWTEAFF. The DNA of the CDR3 is TGTGCCATCAGCCCCCGGGACAGGGGGAGTTGGACTGAAGCTTTCTTT.

The chain joins TRBV30 to TRBJ2-2; TRBD2 aligns across 12 bases. CDR3 length: 16 amino acids. Trimming removed 2 bases from V and 5 bases from J; junction bases left unmatched: 6. Germline V CDR1 and CDR2: GTSNPN, SVGIG (reference sequence). The CDR3 coding sequence is TGTGCCTGGAGTCTCACCGGACTAGCGGGGACCGGGGAGCTGTTTTTT. Amino acid sequence: CAWSLTGLAGTGELFF.

The chain has TRBV5-1 and TRBJ2-2, with D possibly TRBD2 on 7 matching bases. The germline V gene encodes CDR1 SGHRS and CDR2 YFSETQ. The CDR3 covers 15 residues. V was shortened by 5 bases and J by 2 bases, with 13 bases between the two germline ends. CDR3 in DNA: TGCGCCAGCAGTCCGGGGGGCCTAAACACCGGGGAGCTGTTTTTT. Translation: CASSPGGLNTGELFF.

The V and J genes are TRBV5-1 and TRBJ2-3; 8 nucleotides match TRBD1. Germline V gives CDR1 SGHRS, CDR2 YFSETQ. The V gene end was trimmed by 7 bases and the J gene end by 3 bases; junction bases not matched to a gene: 7. The CDR3 totals 14 residues. DNA of the CDR3: TGCGCCAGCGGCGGACAGGGCGGGACAGATACGCAGTATTTT. It encodes CASGGQGGTDTQYF. Looking up the rest from reference TRBV5-1 and TRBJ2-3 gives the full variable domain: KAGVTQTPRYLIKTRGQQVTLSCSPISGHRSVSWYQQTPGQGLQFLFEYFSETQRNKGNFPGRFSGRQFSNSRSEMNVSTLELGDSALYLCASGGQGGTDTQYFGPGTRLTVL.